The 8 T cell receptor beta chains listed next were all sequenced from one sample in a study of Graves' ophthalmopathy and Graves' hyperthyroidism. TCR beta CDR3 regions were amplified from RNA transcripts. A first-round RT-PCR used HTBI primers, followed by a second-round multiplex PCR. TCRdb passed the multiplex PCR reads through MiXCR, listing each CDR3 protein once. The sample has about 370,000 distinct CDR3 sequences, about 16% seen once. Sample: peripheral blood. These receptors all come from a woman aged 18-29 years with Graves' ophthalmopathy.

This clonotype was counted ten times or more. The chain recombines TRBV9 with TRBJ2-5; D may be TRBD2 (5 bases). There are 14 residues in the CDR3. V lost 3 bases, J lost 5 bases, and 14 bases lay in between. Germline V gives CDR1 SGDLS, CDR2 YYNGEE. The CDR3 reads CASSAELGRETQYF. In nucleotides, the CDR3 is TGTGCCAGCAGCGCAGAACTAGGACGGGAGACCCAGTACTTC.

This clonotype appeared many times. The chain carries TRBV30 and TRBJ1-5; D call uncertain. V shed 0 bases and J shed 6 bases, with 9 bases lying between them. The CDR3 is 13 amino acids. From germline, CDR1 is GTSNPN and CDR2 SVGIG (reference sequence). In DNA form, the CDR3 reads TGTGCCTGGAGTGTGGGGTTAGGTCAGCCCCAGCATTTT. Residues: CAWSVGLGQPQHF.

This clonotype was counted many times. This sequence joins TRBV30 and TRBJ1-1; TRBD1 is a possible D gene (6 bases). CDR3 length equals 13 residues. V gave up 3 bases and J gave up 2 bases, with 10 bases separating them. The germline CDR1 and CDR2 sequences are GTSNPN and SVGIG (reference sequence). The CDR3 DNA reads TGTGCCTGGAGAGGACAGTTTAACACTGAAGCTTTCTTT. Its protein is CAWRGQFNTEAFF. The whole variable domain, filled in from reference TRBV30 and TRBJ1-1, reads SQTIHQWPATLVQPVGSPLSLECTVEGTSNPNLYWYRQAAGRGLQLLFYSVGIGQISSEVPQNLSASRPQDRQFILSSKKLLLSDSGFYLCAWRGQFNTEAFFGQGTRLTVV.

This clonotype was counted between two and nine times. The CDR3 nucleotides read TGTGCCAGCATTACGACAGGGGACTATGGCTACACCTTC. Protein product: CASITTGDYGYTF. This chain uses TRBV28 with TRBJ1-2; 8 nucleotides line up with TRBD1. CDR1 MDHEN and CDR2 SYDVKM come from the germline V gene. The ends lost 7 bases at V and 3 bases at J; junction bases unmatched: 4. The CDR3 has 13 amino acids.

The chain uses TRBV9 and TRBJ1-1; 9 bases map to TRBD1. Germline V CDR1 and CDR2: SGDLS, YYNGEE. With 2 bases clipped from V and 3 bases from J, the junction kept 5 bases outside the gene matches. The CDR3 loop spans 15 amino acids. As DNA, the CDR3 is TGTGCCAGCAGCGTGCAACGACAGGGGGACACTGAAGCTTTCTTT. This gives the protein CASSVQRQGDTEAFF.

This clonotype occurred many times. V is TRBV20-1 and J is TRBJ2-7, with a possible D match to TRBD1 (6 bases). This CDR3 region has 15 residues. Deletions cut 0 bases from V and 2 bases from J, with 14 bases between. The germline CDR1 and CDR2 sequences are DFQATT and SNEGSKA (reference sequence). The CDR3 DNA follows: TGCAGTGCTAGAGATATCTACAGGGCTGCCTACGAGCAGTACTTC. Residues: CSARDIYRAAYEQYF.

This clonotype appeared many times. J is TRBJ2-7 and V is TRBV28; tentative D call: TRBD1 (5 bases). The V gene's germline CDR1 is MDHEN and CDR2 SYDVKM. V was clipped by 3 bases and J by 7 bases, with 19 bases between them. CDR3 length equals 15 residues. The CDR3 DNA sequence: TGTGCCAGCAGTTTCGGCTCCGGCAGGGTGGGGGAGCAGTACTTC. It translates to CASSFGSGRVGEQYF. Supplemented by reference TRBV28 and TRBJ2-7, the full variable domain reads DVKVTQSSRYLVKRTGEKVFLECVQDMDHENMFWYRQDPGLGLRLIYFSYDVKMKEKGDIPEGYSVSREKKERFSLILESASTNQTSMYLCASSFGSGRVGEQYFGPGTRLTVT.

Many counts were recorded for this clonotype. The chain carries TRBV29-1 and TRBJ2-2; D might be TRBD1 (5 bases). Deletions cut 0 bases from V and 2 bases from J, with 13 bases between. This CDR3 has 16 amino acids. Germline lookup yields CDR1 SQVTM and CDR2 ANQGSEA. This chain's CDR3 is CSVEDRGSRNTGELFF. CDR3 bases: TGCAGCGTTGAAGATAGGGGCAGCCGCAACACCGGGGAGCTGTTTTTT.